Detailed here is one T cell receptor (beta chain). Its antigen is not known. This entry belongs to a study of blood T cells in healthy people across ages. This CDR3 comprises 13 residues. Germline CDR1 is DFQATT and CDR2 is SNEGSKA (reference sequence). The germline V and J ends were trimmed by 0 bases and 3 bases, with 9 bases remaining between them. Study-wide points: It was the long-lived donors that had more naive CD4+ cells and higher diversity than aged donors.

The second PCR ran about 6 to 12 cycles with a sample-barcoded 5' primer and J-beta primers. Every single cDNA molecule received a tag from a template-switch adaptor with 12 random nucleotides. MiXCR was run by TCRdb on the 5' RACE reads, yielding one entry per CDR3 protein. The sample lists 2 million or so distinct CDR3 sequences; approximately 50% were seen once. Sample: blood. The rearrangement links TRBV20-1 to TRBJ2-7; D unresolved. The sequence came from a woman aged 40 to 50 in good health. CDR3 bases: TGCAGTGCTAGAGATACCTCAGGCTACGAGCAGTACTTC. As protein: CSARDTSGYEQYF.